The present entry profiles one T cell receptor beta chain with its context. What it binds is unknown. The germline gives CDR1 SGHRS, CDR2 YFSETQ. This CDR3 is built from 14 residues. Deletions cut 2 bases from V and 6 bases from J, with 14 bases between. The sample comes from a study of shared clonotypes between healthy human individuals. Study-wide background: CD4 naive and CD4 memory each took three plates per donor, while CD8 naive took two and CD8 memory one.

Study processing details: Filtering differed for immunoSEQ, which gave only junction sequences without quality scores. Sequenced by immunoSEQ multiplex PCR; TCRdb stores in-frame clones only, minus some. V and J calls and clone size are as listed in that table; D and trimming were resolved from the DNA. Here the sample spans over a million clones, around 78% being singletons. Study results and limitations: Sequencing depth was predicted to influence how clonotypes are shared among donors.

This clonotype was sampled from a young man in good health. Some clones in this sample may be carry-over from other donors' samples. The rearrangement links TRBV5-1 to TRBJ1-1; D gene ambiguous. The sequencing sample was made of memory CD4+ T cells from PBMCs. Subset given: CD45RA-negative fraction. The CDR3 DNA follows: TGCGCCAGCAGCTTCGCGGGATCCGGGGCTGAAGCTTTCTTT. It yields the protein CASSFAGSGAEAFF.